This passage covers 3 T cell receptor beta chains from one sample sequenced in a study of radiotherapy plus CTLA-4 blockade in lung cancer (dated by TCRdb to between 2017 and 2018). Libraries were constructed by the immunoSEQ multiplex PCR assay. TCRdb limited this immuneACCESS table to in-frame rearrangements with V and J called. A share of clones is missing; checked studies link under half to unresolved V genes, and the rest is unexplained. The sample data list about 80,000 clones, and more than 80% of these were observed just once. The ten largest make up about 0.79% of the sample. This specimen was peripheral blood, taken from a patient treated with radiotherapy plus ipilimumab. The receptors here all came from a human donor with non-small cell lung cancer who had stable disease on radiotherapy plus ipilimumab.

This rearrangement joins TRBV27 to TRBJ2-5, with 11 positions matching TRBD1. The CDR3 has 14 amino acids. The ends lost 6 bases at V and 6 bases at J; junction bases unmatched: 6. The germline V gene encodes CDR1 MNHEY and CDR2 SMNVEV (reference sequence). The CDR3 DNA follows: TGTGCCAGCAGGCCCGGACAGGGGGCAAAGACCCAGTACTTC. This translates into CASRPGQGAKTQYF.

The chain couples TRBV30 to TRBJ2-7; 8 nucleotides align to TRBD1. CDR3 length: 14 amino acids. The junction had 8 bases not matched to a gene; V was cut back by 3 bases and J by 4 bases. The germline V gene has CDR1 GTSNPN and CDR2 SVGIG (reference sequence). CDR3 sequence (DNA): TGTGCCTGGAGCGTCCCAGGGGGCGGGTACGAGCAGTACTTC. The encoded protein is CAWSVPGGGYEQYF.

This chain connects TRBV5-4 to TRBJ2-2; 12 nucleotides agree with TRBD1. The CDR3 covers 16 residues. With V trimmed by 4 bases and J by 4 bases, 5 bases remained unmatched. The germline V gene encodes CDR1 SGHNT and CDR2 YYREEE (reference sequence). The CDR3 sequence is CASSEGQGAPTGELFF. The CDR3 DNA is TGTGCCAGCAGCGAGGGACAGGGGGCACCCACCGGGGAGCTGTTTTTT.